This T cell receptor beta chain was recovered during a study of T cell repertoires in cytomegalovirus infection. As for the study in general: The study used recently identified HLA-C-restricted and well-studied HLA-B-restricted CMV epitopes. Study-wide results and limits: Carriers of CMV and the relevant HLA type were discriminated by public TCR beta frequency. Dominant in the ex vivo response were TCR beta clonotypes restricted by HLA-C and specific for CMV.

Germline-derived CDR1 and CDR2 are SGHTA and FQGTGA. CDR3 length: 13 residues. V was clipped by 3 bases and J by 3 bases, with 8 bases between them. Details on this clonotype: Its matching antigen is unknown.

One entry per CDR3 protein, called by TCRdb with MiXCR from the reads. The sample holds about 920,000 distinct CDR3 sequences, roughly 30% seen once. The chain carries TRBV7-3 and TRBJ1-1, with no clear D. The receptor comes from a human donor in good health (CMV status not recorded). Some clones in this sample may be carry-over from other donors' samples. This specimen consisted of cultured CD8+ T cells from PBMCs, obtained from culture after CMV antigen stimulation. CDR3 sequence (DNA): TGTGCCAGCAGCTTCGACACCTACACTGAAGCTTTCTTT. Residues: CASSFDTYTEAFF.